This T cell receptor (beta chain) was sequenced during a study of shared clonotypes between healthy human individuals. This clone was observed a few times. The antigen is unknown. Using immunoSEQ multiplex PCR, the repertoire was profiled, and TCRdb retains in-frame clones only, with some absent. The sample yields around 1 million clones, more than 75% seen once. Findings and limits, study-wide: Sorted-subset samples were not fully sequenced, rarefaction indicated. Larger richness was generally estimated for naive than memory subsets.

The healthy adult donors were HIV-negative and reported no recent acute infections or vaccinations. The investigators split CD4+ cells into a CD45RA+ naive subset and a CD45RA-negative memory subset. V was shortened by 0 bases and J by 0 bases, with 14 bases between the two germline ends. The CDR3 extends over 16 amino acids. CDR1 is GTSNPN and CDR2 is SVGIG in the germline V gene (reference sequence). V and J are TRBV30 and TRBJ2-5, with D tentatively TRBD1 or TRBD2 (5 bases each). Sequences were obtained from memory CD4+ T cells sorted from blood. This sample's subset: CD45RA-negative fraction. The TCR originated in a man between 18 and 35 years old in good health. CDR3 in amino acids: CAWSVPGWGYQETQYF. Written as DNA, the CDR3 is TGTGCCTGGAGTGTACCGGGGTGGGGGTACCAAGAGACCCAGTACTTC.